Listed below are T cell receptor beta chains from one sample, sequenced in a study of control samples from healthy donors and cancer patients. Sequencing used immunoSEQ multiplex PCR; TCRdb keeps in-frame clones, though not all of them. Of 150,000 to 200,000 clones in the sample, 90% are singletons; the top ten hold roughly 1.3%. The sample was blood. These receptors all stem from a woman between 45 and 60 years old in good health. The CDR3 runs from the conserved cysteine through the conserved F or W. A D gene is named only where the DNA matches it firmly. The size field is filled for only some rows; it gives once, few, many or a size class.

j_call	v_call	d_call	clone_size	cdr3_aa	cdr3_nt
TRBJ1-3	TRBV6-4	-	-	CASSDVPGSTIYF	TGTGCCAGCAGTGACGTCCCAGGATCCACCATATATTTT
TRBJ1-1	TRBV29-1	-	-	CSVLGGNTEAFF	TGCAGCGTCTTAGGGGGGAACACTGAAGCTTTCTTT
TRBJ2-1	TRBV18	-	-	CASSPGSINEQFF	TGTGCCAGCTCACCAGGTAGCATCAATGAGCAGTTCTTC
TRBJ1-5	TRBV11-2	-	-	CASSLRAFQPQHF	TGTGCCAGCAGCTTGCGGGCTTTTCAGCCCCAGCATTTT
TRBJ2-3	TRBV4-2	TRBD2	-	CASSQESLAGEASDTQYF	TGTGCCAGCAGCCAAGAGTCTCTAGCGGGGGAGGCGTCAGATACGCAGTATTTT
TRBJ2-3	TRBV7-9	-	-	CASSSPSSSSTDTQYF	TGTGCCAGCAGCTCCCCGTCGAGCTCTAGCACAGATACGCAGTATTTT
TRBJ2-7	TRBV4-1	-	few	CASSQELSPGSAYEQYF	TGCGCCAGCAGCCAAGAATTATCGCCAGGCTCGGCCTACGAGCAGTACTTC
TRBJ2-3	TRBV2	TRBD2	-	CASIPGVLTSGGAGQYF	TGTGCCAGTATCCCCGGAGTATTGACTAGCGGGGGGGCTGGGCAGTATTTT
TRBJ2-7	TRBV5-4	-	-	CASSFPGARKQYF	TGTGCCAGCAGCTTTCCTGGGGCCCGAAAGCAGTACTTC
TRBJ1-5	TRBV5-4	-	-	CASSLDPISNQPQHF	TGTGCCAGCAGCTTGGATCCGATTAGCAATCAGCCCCAGCATTTT
TRBJ2-7	TRBV25-1	-	-	CASSEYRASYEQYF	TGTGCCAGCAGTGAATACAGAGCTTCGTACGAGCAGTACTTC
TRBJ2-3	TRBV5-1	-	-	CASSPDAITDTQYF	TGCGCCAGCAGCCCGGACGCCATCACAGATACGCAGTATTTT
TRBJ2-7	TRBV28	-	-	CASGQGRVYEQYF	TGTGCCAGCGGTCAGGGCAGAGTTTACGAGCAGTACTTC
TRBJ2-2	TRBV9	TRBD1	-	CASSVAGTGGTGELFF	TGTGCCAGCAGCGTGGCCGGGACAGGGGGCACCGGGGAGCTGTTTTTT
TRBJ2-5	TRBV4-1	TRBD1	-	CASSQVWDRDETQYF	TGCGCCAGCAGCCAAGTATGGGACAGGGACGAGACCCAGTACTTC
TRBJ1-5	TRBV6-5	-	-	CASSYSFRVGRQPQHF	TGTGCCAGCAGTTACTCATTCAGGGTCGGACGCCAGCCCCAGCATTTT
TRBJ2-7	TRBV2	-	-	CASSEAGTRYEQYF	TGTGCCAGCAGTGAGGCCGGGACCCGCTACGAGCAGTACTTC
TRBJ2-3	TRBV7-3	-	-	CASSFAGRTSTDTQYF	TGTGCCAGCAGCTTCGCCGGGCGGACTAGCACAGATACGCAGTATTTT
TRBJ2-3	TRBV11-2	-	-	CASSFTDRSTDTQYF	TGTGCCAGCAGCTTCACAGACAGATCCACAGATACGCAGTATTTT
TRBJ1-6	TRBV5-6	-	-	CASSLSVTAKNSPLHF	TGTGCCAGCAGCTTGTCTGTGACGGCGAAAAATTCACCCCTCCACTTT
TRBJ1-2	TRBV18	-	-	CASSPQDNYGYTF	TGTGCCAGCTCTCCTCAGGATAACTATGGCTACACCTTC
TRBJ2-7	TRBV5-1	-	-	CASSLGGAGGEQYF	TGCGCCAGCAGCTTGGGCGGGGCGGGTGGCGAGCAGTACTTC
TRBJ1-2	TRBV28	TRBD1	-	CASTGQGFGGYTF	TGTGCCAGCACGGGACAGGGGTTTGGTGGCTACACCTTC
TRBJ1-3	TRBV5-1	TRBD1	-	CASSPRQGHTIYF	TGCGCCAGCAGCCCAAGACAGGGACACACCATATATTTT
TRBJ1-1	TRBV28	-	-	CASSPLQRTNTEAFF	TGTGCCAGCAGTCCACTACAGAGGACCAACACTGAAGCTTTCTTT